These 2 T cell receptor beta chains came from one sample sequenced in a study of T cell changes during pregnancy in multiple sclerosis. Repertoires were generated with immunoSEQ multiplex PCR, while TCRdb's copy carries only in-frame clones and drops some. Here the sample spans about 62,000 clones, roughly nine tenths being singletons. Sequencing was performed on peripheral blood, taken in the first trimester of pregnancy. Receptor source: a female donor with multiple sclerosis, enrolled in a pregnancy study.

The chain employs TRBV6-5 and TRBJ2-1, with 13 bases identical to TRBD2. Germline trimming cut 4 bases from V and 7 bases from J; bases unmatched to any gene: 4. The germline CDR1 and CDR2 sequences are MNHEY and SVGAGI. CDR3 length equals 15 residues. The CDR3 reads CASSFPGLAGNEQFF. The CDR3 DNA is TGTGCCAGCAGTTTTCCGGGACTAGCGGGAAATGAGCAGTTCTTC.

The V and J genes are TRBV5-6 and TRBJ1-1; D not resolved. CDR1 and CDR2 (germline): SGHDT, YYEEEE. Trimming pared 4 bases from V and 3 bases from J, leaving 22 bases between. CDR3 size: 17 residues. In nucleotides, the CDR3 is TGTGCCAGCAGCGACTACAGTAGGATGGGTACGGACACTGAAGCTTTCTTT. As protein: CASSDYSRMGTDTEAFF.